Below are 28 T cell receptor beta chains sequenced from a single sample in a study of beta chain features in type 1 diabetes listed by TCRdb under 2018. The receptor library was made with the immunoSEQ multiplex PCR assay. All of the isolated RNA was reverse transcribed with the High Capacity cDNA Reverse Transcription Kit, so expressed TCRB transcripts were sequenced. TCRdb retrieved this table from immuneACCESS and kept in-frame rearrangements only. Not all clones are present; in checked studies, unresolved V genes account for under half, and no reason is known for the remainder. Here the sample has about 620,000 clones; about a sixth occur a single time. The ten largest clonotypes hold about 0.086% of the sample. The sample taken for sequencing was naive CD4+ T cells from blood. Reading the label with the study, this specimen's cell subset or site is: true naive CD4+ T cells. Receptor source: a man aged 18-30 years in good health.

The J gene is TRBJ2-1, the V gene TRBV7-9, with 11 bases identical to TRBD2. V dropped 5 bases and J dropped 6; count of bases not matched to a gene: 9. CDR3 length: 16 amino acids. Germline values: CDR1 SEHNR, CDR2 FQNEAQ (reference sequence). For the CDR3, the DNA is TGTGCCAGCAGCCTTCTACTAGCGGGAGCCCGCAATGAGCAGTTCTTC. Amino acid sequence: CASSLLLAGARNEQFF.

This sequence joins TRBV5-1 and TRBJ1-1; 9 nucleotides line up with TRBD1. Germline V gene data show CDR1 as SGHRS and CDR2 as YFSETQ. The junction had 7 bases not matched to a gene; V was cut back by 5 bases and J by 8 bases. This CDR3 spans 13 amino acids. The CDR3 loop reads CASRRQGGLEAFF. The CDR3 DNA is TGCGCCAGCAGGAGACAGGGGGGCTTGGAAGCTTTCTTT.

This chain links TRBV18 with TRBJ2-7; D perhaps matches TRBD1 (6 bases). V lost 5 bases and J lost 1, with 18 bases in between. The CDR3 contains 16 residues. CDR1 and CDR2 (germline): KGHSH, LQKENI. This CDR3 is CASSAKISGTSYEQYF. DNA for the CDR3: TGTGCCAGCTCAGCCAAGATTTCCGGGACATCCTACGAGCAGTACTTC.

This clone showed up just a few times. This chain uses TRBV4-2 with TRBJ2-7, with D perhaps being TRBD1 or TRBD2 (5 bases each). This CDR3 has 15 amino acids. Trimming pared 4 bases from V and 2 bases from J, leaving 15 bases between. Germline CDR1 is LGHNA and CDR2 is YNFKEQ. Here the CDR3 DNA reads TGTGCCAGCAGCCCGAGGGTAGAGGGGACCTACGAGCAGTACTTC. Protein: CASSPRVEGTYEQYF.

The table lists this clone with a few counts. The CDR3 sequence is CASSVRDSPFSNYGYTF. CDR3 DNA: TGTGCCAGCAGCGTCCGGGACAGCCCATTCTCGAACTATGGCTACACCTTC. This chain links TRBV9 with TRBJ1-2; the match to TRBD1 covers 7 bases. The CDR3 totals 17 residues. Germline CDR1 and CDR2: SGDLS and YYNGEE. V dropped 2 bases and J dropped 2; count of bases not matched to a gene: 12.

The chain links TRBV6-6 to TRBJ1-6; possibly TRBD1 for D (6 bases). Germline CDR1 reads MNHNY; CDR2 reads SVGAGI (reference sequence). V lost 1 base, J lost 14 bases, and 15 bases lay in between. This CDR3 has 14 amino acids. CDR3: CASSYWQGPIALHF. In DNA form, the CDR3 reads TGTGCCAGCAGTTACTGGCAGGGGCCCATTGCCCTCCACTTT.

The chain is built from TRBV7-9 and TRBJ2-5; 8 bases fit TRBD2. Germline values: CDR1 SEHNR, CDR2 FQNEAQ (reference sequence). The CDR3 contains 16 residues. Trimming cost V 5 bases and J 4 bases; bases outside gene matches: 12. The CDR3 DNA sequence: TGTGCCAGCAGCGCAACGGGAGGGCCAATAACAGAGACCCAGTACTTC. This codes for CASSATGGPITETQYF.

This rearrangement joins TRBV29-1 to TRBJ2-3, with 7 bases that match TRBD2. Germline trimming cut 4 bases from V and 3 bases from J; bases unmatched to any gene: 10. CDR1 is SQVTM, CDR2 ANQGSEA, per germline. The CDR3 totals 15 residues. The CDR3 loop is CSVVSSAGVTDTQYF. The CDR3 DNA follows: TGCAGCGTTGTATCCTCGGCGGGAGTTACAGATACGCAGTATTTT.

The J gene is TRBJ2-5, the V gene TRBV9; no reliable D call. The CDR3 spans 14 residues. The ends were cut back, 2 bases at V and 5 bases at J, with 13 bases in the middle. CDR1 SGDLS and CDR2 YYNGEE come from the germline V gene. As DNA, the CDR3 is TGTGCCAGCAGCGTGAGACCCAGGCAGGAGACCCAGTACTTC. Translating it yields CASSVRPRQETQYF.

The chain employs TRBV7-9 and TRBJ2-3; D not resolved. Looked up from germline, CDR1 is SEHNR and CDR2 is FQNEAQ (reference sequence). V gave up 5 bases and J gave up 2 bases, with 17 bases separating them. CDR3 length: 16 residues. The CDR3 nucleotides read TGTGCCAGCAGCCCACGGCCAGCGCCGGACACAGATACGCAGTATTTT. Translation: CASSPRPAPDTDTQYF.

The V gene is TRBV12-5, the J gene TRBJ1-1, with no clear D. The CDR3 extends over 14 amino acids. Per germline, CDR1 LGHNT and CDR2 FRNRAP. V was shortened by 0 bases and J by 1 base, with 6 bases between the two germline ends. In nucleotides, the CDR3 is TGTGCTAGTGGTTTGGTGCCAGAGAACACTGAAGCTTTCTTT. It is translated as CASGLVPENTEAFF.

This clone was detected only a few times. This rearrangement joins TRBV29-1 to TRBJ1-2, with 7 bases lining up with TRBD1. Germline V gene sequence: CDR1 SQVTM, CDR2 ANQGSEA. Trimming took 6 bases from V and 7 from J; bases not matched to a gene: 8. CDR3 length equals 12 residues. Here the CDR3 reads CSVTKGALGYTF. The CDR3, as DNA: TGCAGCGTGACTAAGGGGGCGCTTGGCTACACCTTC. The variable domain in full, completed from reference TRBV29-1 and TRBJ1-2, reads SAVISQKPSRDICQRGTSLTIQCQVDSQVTMMFWYRQQPGQSLTLIATANQGSEATYESGFVIDKFPISRPNLTFSTLTVSNMSPEDSSIYLCSVTKGALGYTFGSGTRLTVV.

CDR3 amino acids: CASSTTDRGRPGELFF. CDR3 sequence (DNA): TGTGCCAGCAGTACAACCGACAGGGGGCGACCCGGGGAGCTGTTTTTT. The chain joins TRBV27 to TRBJ2-2; the match to TRBD1 covers 10 bases. The germline V gene has CDR1 MNHEY and CDR2 SMNVEV (reference sequence). The V and J ends lost 5 bases and 6 bases, in that order; junction bases with no gene match: 9. CDR3 size: 16 residues.

V gene TRBV5-6 combines with J gene TRBJ2-5, with 13 positions matching TRBD2. V lost 4 bases and J lost 1; bases outside the gene matches: 7. Germline lookup yields CDR1 SGHDT and CDR2 YYEEEE. The CDR3 length is 17 residues. CDR3 DNA: TGTGCCAGCAGCCCTGGGACTAGCGGGGCCACCCAAGAGACCCAGTACTTC. Translating it yields CASSPGTSGATQETQYF.

The chain links TRBV19 to TRBJ1-5; TRBD1 matches at 7 bases. The length of the CDR3 is 15 residues. CDR1 is LNHDA, CDR2 SQIVND, per germline (reference sequence). The junction had 10 bases not matched to a gene; V was cut back by 5 bases and J by 6 bases. CDR3 sequence reads: CASSPADRVSQPQHF. The CDR3, as DNA: TGTGCCAGTAGTCCCGCCGACAGGGTCAGTCAGCCCCAGCATTTT.

This rearrangement joins TRBV30 to TRBJ2-5, with D tentatively TRBD1 or TRBD2 (5 bases each). The ends were cut back, 1 base at V and 5 bases at J, with 23 bases in the middle. The CDR3 is 17 amino acids. The V gene's germline CDR1 is GTSNPN and CDR2 SVGIG (reference sequence). Here the CDR3 reads CAWSGIDTGRGLETQYF. Here the CDR3 DNA reads TGTGCCTGGAGTGGGATTGACACGGGACGAGGTCTGGAGACCCAGTACTTC.

This clone was counted only a few times. V gene TRBV9 combines with J gene TRBJ2-6; D is undetermined. V shed 6 bases and J shed 0 bases, with 13 bases lying between them. Germline V gives CDR1 SGDLS, CDR2 YYNGEE. The CDR3 totals 16 residues. The CDR3 region has the DNA TGTGCCAGCACTTCGTCTTGGGGCTCTGGGGCCAACGTCCTGACTTTC. Protein sequence: CASTSSWGSGANVLTF.

The chain recombines TRBV5-1 with TRBJ2-1; D might be TRBD1 or TRBD2, each matching 5 bases. The CDR3 sequence is 15 residues long. V lost 1 base and J lost 6, with 14 bases in between. In germline, CDR1 is SGHRS, CDR2 YFSETQ. CDR3 loop: CASSLSPGTSNEQFF. DNA of the CDR3: TGCGCCAGCAGCTTGAGCCCCGGGACGAGCAATGAGCAGTTCTTC.

The gene calls are TRBV10-3 and TRBJ2-3; TRBD1 aligns across 8 bases. Germline V CDR1 and CDR2: ENHRY, SYGVKD. Trimming at V came to 6 bases and at J to 4 bases, leaving 3 bases not matched to a gene. The CDR3 runs to 13 residues. The CDR3 region has the DNA TGTGCCATCAGGACAGGGGCGGCAGATACGCAGTATTTT. Translated, it gives CAIRTGAADTQYF.

This clone was seen more than once but under ten times. V usage is TRBV19 and J usage is TRBJ1-5; D is undetermined. This CDR3 comprises 15 residues. Germline values: CDR1 LNHDA, CDR2 SQIVND (reference sequence). Trimming pared 1 base from V and 2 bases from J, leaving 9 bases between. The CDR3 loop is CASSIGGTGNQPQHF. The CDR3, as DNA: TGTGCCAGTAGTATAGGGGGAACCGGCAATCAGCCCCAGCATTTT.

The chain links TRBV18 to TRBJ2-7; D ambiguous. This CDR3 has 14 residues. Germline CDR1 reads KGHSH; CDR2 reads LQKENI. The ends were cut back, 2 bases at V and 2 bases at J, with 10 bases in the middle. CDR3 DNA: TGTGCCAGCTCACCAATGGGCGGAACCTACGAGCAGTACTTC. Its translation: CASSPMGGTYEQYF.

The chain uses TRBV10-3 and TRBJ1-2, with TRBD1 matching 7 bases. CDR1 and CDR2 (germline): ENHRY, SYGVKD. Germline trimming cut 7 bases from V and 6 bases from J; bases unmatched to any gene: 14. The CDR3 extends over 15 amino acids. The CDR3 bases are TGTGCCATCACCGCCGGGATCGGGACAGCCCATGGCTACACCTTC. Its protein is CAITAGIGTAHGYTF.

The chain carries TRBV6-1 and TRBJ2-4, with D possibly called TRBD1 or TRBD2 (5 bases each). This CDR3 spans 12 amino acids. CDR1 and CDR2 from the germline V gene are MNHNS and SASEGT. V lost 8 bases, J lost 12 bases, and 17 bases lay in between. The CDR3 DNA is TGTGCCAGCCTACGGGGCCTCGGGGATCAGTACTTC. Translated: CASLRGLGDQYF.

The chain joins TRBV27 to TRBJ1-1; 8 bases are shared with TRBD1. The CDR3 has 16 residues. Losses at the gene ends were 5 bases for V and 1 base for J; bases not matched to a gene: 9. Germline V gene data show CDR1 as MNHEY and CDR2 as SMNVEV (reference sequence). The CDR3 DNA sequence: TGTGCCAGCAGTCCGAGGACAGGGAGGACGAACACTGAAGCTTTCTTT. Translated: CASSPRTGRTNTEAFF.

This clone was seen only a few times. This rearrangement joins TRBV18 to TRBJ1-4, with unresolved D. CDR3 size: 17 residues. Trimming left V 4 bases short and J 7 bases short, with 22 bases between. CDR1 is KGHSH and CDR2 is LQKENI in the germline V gene. The CDR3 DNA sequence: TGTGCCAGCTCACAGTGGCCCCCTGCTTCCCCGGGTGAAAAACTGTTTTTT. This translates into CASSQWPPASPGEKLFF.

The CDR3 region has the DNA TGCGCCAGCAGCTTGGGACAGCTGAACACCGGGGAGCTGTTTTTT. Residues: CASSLGQLNTGELFF. The chain joins TRBV5-1 to TRBJ2-2; possible D gene TRBD1, 5 bases. Germline V gene data show CDR1 as SGHRS and CDR2 as YFSETQ. The V gene lost 0 bases and the J gene lost 1 base, with 7 bases spanning the gap. There are 15 residues in the CDR3.

V gene TRBV5-4 combines with J gene TRBJ1-5; D is unresolved. CDR1 and CDR2 from the germline V gene are SGHNT and YYREEE (reference sequence). The ends were cut back, 0 bases at V and 2 bases at J, with 12 bases in the middle. This CDR3 is built from 16 residues. The CDR3 nucleotides are TGTGCCAGCAGCTTGGGTGGCAGTCGGGGCAATCAGCCCCAGCATTTT. It codes for CASSLGGSRGNQPQHF.

The chain links TRBV28 to TRBJ1-2; tentative D call: TRBD1 (5 bases). V lost 3 bases and J lost 8, with 16 bases in between. From germline, CDR1 is MDHEN and CDR2 SYDVKM. This CDR3 spans 14 amino acids. The DNA of the CDR3 is TGTGCCAGCAGTTTGAACGGGGTTAGGGACGGCTACACCTTC. Residues: CASSLNGVRDGYTF.